This entry lists 13 T cell receptor beta chains sequenced from one sample in a study of blood T cell repertoires in COVID-19. Sequencing was performed with immunoSEQ multiplex PCR; in TCRdb, only in-frame clones are kept and a portion is missing. The sample comprises tens of thousands of clones, around 83% of which are singletons, and less than 6.5% rests with the top ten. Sequences were obtained from peripheral blood. These receptors all come from a man aged 55 to 70 with acute or convalescent COVID-19.

CDR3 sequence: CASSRLGGTEAFF. CDR3 nucleotide sequence: TGTGCCAGCAGTAGATTAGGGGGAACTGAAGCTTTCTTT. The V call is TRBV6-5, the J call TRBJ1-1; tentatively, D is TRBD1 (6 bases). Trimming removed 5 bases at V and 5 bases at J, with 12 bases between. CDR3 size: 13 residues. CDR1 MNHEY and CDR2 SVGAGI come from the germline V gene.

The chain links TRBV18 to TRBJ2-5; 7 bases are shared with TRBD2. This CDR3 contains 15 residues. From germline, CDR1 is KGHSH and CDR2 LQKENI. Trimming cost V 0 bases and J 1 base; bases outside gene matches: 2. The CDR3 loop reads CASSPPSGVQETQYF. DNA of the CDR3: TGTGCCAGCTCACCACCGAGCGGGGTCCAAGAGACCCAGTACTTC.

CDR3 region: CASSLPGSSYEQYF. In DNA, the CDR3 is TGCGCCAGCAGCTTACCAGGAAGCTCCTACGAGCAGTACTTC. The chain recombines TRBV5-1 with TRBJ2-7; D gene ambiguous. CDR1 and CDR2 from the germline V gene are SGHRS and YFSETQ. V gave up 2 bases and J gave up 0 bases, with 9 bases separating them. The CDR3 extends over 14 amino acids.

This clone was detected once. This chain connects TRBV10-3 to TRBJ2-1, with a possible D match to TRBD1 (7 bases). Per the germline V gene, CDR1 is ENHRY and CDR2 is SYGVKD. The V gene lost 6 bases and the J gene lost 7 bases, with 19 bases spanning the gap. The CDR3 is 15 residues long. In nucleotides, the CDR3 is TGTGCCATCAGCTTCGACAGGGAGGCAAGAAATGAGCAGTTCTTC. Translating gives CAISFDREARNEQFF.

CDR3 in amino acids: CASRPGTGGSQPQHF. Here the CDR3 DNA reads TGTGCCAGCAGGCCCGGGACAGGGGGTTCACAGCCCCAGCATTTT. The rearrangement uses TRBV28 and TRBJ1-5; 11 bases are a match to TRBD1. The junction had 8 bases not matched to a gene; V was cut back by 6 bases and J by 7 bases. Germline loops: CDR1 MDHEN, CDR2 SYDVKM. CDR3 size: 15 residues.

This clone has more than one count but fewer than ten. V usage is TRBV7-2 and J usage is TRBJ2-1; 11 positions agree with TRBD2. The CDR3 runs to 15 residues. Germline assignment: CDR1 SGHTA and CDR2 FQGNSA. Germline trimming cut 4 bases from V and 4 bases from J; bases unmatched to any gene: 3. The CDR3 sequence: CASSSGTSGYNEQFF. The DNA for the CDR3 is TGTGCCAGCAGCTCCGGGACTAGCGGTTACAATGAGCAGTTCTTC.

The V call is TRBV7-2, the J call TRBJ2-7; D is unresolved. CDR1 is SGHTA and CDR2 is FQGNSA in the germline V gene. The CDR3 runs to 15 residues. V lost 5 bases to trimming and J lost 3 bases, with 17 bases between them. The CDR3 DNA is TGTGCCAGCAGCCCCTGGGCCCATCGCCTCTACGAGCAGTACTTC. Translated: CASSPWAHRLYEQYF.

This clone was picked up a small number of times. The rearrangement links TRBV5-8 to TRBJ2-7, with D hard to call. The CDR3 totals 13 residues. Deletions cut 0 bases from V and 5 bases from J, with 9 bases between. CDR1 is SGHTS and CDR2 is YDEGEE in the germline V gene. In nucleotides, the CDR3 is TGTGCCAGCAGCTTGGCCGGAGCCAACGAGCAGTACTTC. Amino acid sequence: CASSLAGANEQYF.

The sample holds one count of this clone. This chain uses TRBV18 with TRBJ2-7; TRBD2 matches 10 bases. V lost 4 bases and J lost 7; bases outside the gene matches: 7. The germline CDR1 and CDR2 sequences are KGHSH and LQKENI. This CDR3 region has 14 residues. As DNA, the CDR3 is TGTGCCAGCTCACAACTAGCGGGAATGCGTGAGCAGTACTTC. It translates to CASSQLAGMREQYF. Combining the CDR3 with reference TRBV18 and TRBJ2-7 gives the whole variable domain NAGVMQNPRHLVRRRGQEARLRCSPMKGHSHVYWYRQLPEEGLKFMVYLQKENIIDESGMPKERFSAEFPKEGPSILRIQQVVRGDSAAYFCASSQLAGMREQYFGPGTRLTVT.

The chain combines TRBV5-1 with TRBJ2-1; D possibly corresponds to TRBD2 (6 bases). The CDR3 is 14 amino acids. The V end was cut by 0 bases, the J end by 6 bases, with 10 bases between. In germline, CDR1 is SGHRS, CDR2 YFSETQ. CDR3: CASSLGLVPNEQFF. The CDR3 nucleotides are TGCGCCAGCAGCTTGGGACTAGTGCCCAATGAGCAGTTCTTC.

The chain recombines TRBV18 with TRBJ2-7; a possible D gene is TRBD2 (6 bases). The V and J ends lost 3 bases and 0 bases respectively, with 9 bases between them. The CDR3 is 14 residues long. CDR1 is KGHSH, CDR2 LQKENI, per germline. The CDR3 nucleotides read TGTGCCAGCTCACCCCAGCGGGCCTCCTACGAGCAGTACTTC. Protein sequence: CASSPQRASYEQYF.

The chain employs TRBV5-1 and TRBJ2-3; 15 positions agree with TRBD2. The CDR3 spans 16 residues. Trimming took 4 bases from V and 4 from J; bases not matched to a gene: 4. The germline gives CDR1 SGHRS, CDR2 YFSETQ. CDR3 nucleotides: TGCGCCAGCAGCCTTGGACTAGCGGGGGGGGCAGATACGCAGTATTTT. Protein sequence: CASSLGLAGGADTQYF.

In this sample, this clone turned up once. The genes are TRBV7-2 and TRBJ2-3, with 11 positions matching TRBD1. This CDR3 has 16 residues. CDR1 and CDR2 from the germline V gene are SGHTA and FQGNSA. V lost 5 bases to trimming and J lost 5 bases; unmatched junction nucleotides: 9. CDR3 in amino acids: CASSLQLGTGGDTQYF. As DNA, the CDR3 is TGTGCCAGCAGCCTCCAGCTGGGGACAGGGGGAGATACGCAGTATTTT.